What follows are 17 T cell receptor beta chains derived from one specimen sequenced in a study of CD8+ T cells in alopecia areata. RNA extraction and reverse transcription yielded cDNA as sequencing template. Profiled with immunoSEQ multiplex PCR; TCRdb holds only in-frame clones, not every one. In the table there are over 95,000 clones, 41% of which are singletons. The source material was CD4+ T cells sorted from blood. Receptors were obtained from a human donor with alopecia areata.

V gene TRBV5-1 combines with J gene TRBJ2-1, with D maybe TRBD2 (6 bases). The germline V gene has CDR1 SGHRS and CDR2 YFSETQ. The CDR3 is 14 residues long. V dropped 4 bases and J dropped 7 bases, with 15 bases sitting between them. DNA for the CDR3: TGCGCCAGCAGCAACGGGGGAACTACGAATGAGCAGTTCTTC. It codes for CASSNGGTTNEQFF.

This clone has a handful of counts. This rearrangement joins TRBV5-8 to TRBJ2-7; TRBD1 agrees at 8 bases. The CDR3 is 15 amino acids. Looked up from germline, CDR1 is SGHTS and CDR2 is YDEGEE. J was trimmed by 2 bases and V by 5 bases; bases with no gene match: 9. The CDR3 DNA is TGTGCCAGCAGTCCAACCCGGACAGGGACCTACGAGCAGTACTTC. Its translation: CASSPTRTGTYEQYF.

This clone was counted between two and nine times. The chain employs TRBV18 and TRBJ2-5, with D possibly TRBD2 on 5 matching bases. This CDR3 has 18 amino acids. Trimming removed 1 base from V and 3 bases from J, with 21 bases in between. Germline CDR1 and CDR2: KGHSH and LQKENI. CDR3 DNA sequence: TGTGCCAGCTCACCACTCGCGGGCGCAGGATCGAGGGAAGAGACCCAGTACTTC. It specifies CASSPLAGAGSREETQYF.

The rearrangement uses TRBV29-1 and TRBJ2-4; tentatively, D is TRBD1 (6 bases). CDR3 size: 12 residues. CDR1 is SQVTM and CDR2 is ANQGSEA in the germline V gene. The V gene lost 4 bases and the J gene lost 6 bases, with 10 bases spanning the gap. The CDR3 bases are TGCAGCGTTGGAGTCAGGGGAAACATTCAGTACTTC. It is translated as CSVGVRGNIQYF.

This clone was picked up a small number of times. The CDR3 DNA reads as TGCAGCGCCCCCTCACAGGGGAACACTGAAGCTTTCTTT. This codes for CSAPSQGNTEAFF. The V call is TRBV29-1, the J call TRBJ1-1; D might be TRBD1 (6 bases). The length of the CDR3 is 13 residues. Trimming took off 7 bases at V and 1 base at J, with 13 bases between the two ends. CDR1 SQVTM and CDR2 ANQGSEA come from the germline V gene.

The rearrangement links TRBV28 to TRBJ2-3; tentatively, D is TRBD1 or TRBD2 (5 bases each). The CDR3 sequence is 15 residues long. V was trimmed by 6 bases and J by 1 base, leaving 14 bases between them. CDR1 and CDR2 (germline): MDHEN, SYDVKM. This chain's CDR3 is CASREGTYRTDTQYF. CDR3 in DNA: TGTGCCAGCAGAGAAGGGACGTACCGCACAGATACGCAGTATTTT. Drawing the rest from reference TRBV28 and TRBJ2-3, the complete variable domain is DVKVTQSSRYLVKRTGEKVFLECVQDMDHENMFWYRQDPGLGLRLIYFSYDVKMKEKGDIPEGYSVSREKKERFSLILESASTNQTSMYLCASREGTYRTDTQYFGPGTRLTVL.

This clone came up a few times. The rearrangement links TRBV29-1 to TRBJ1-2; TRBD1 aligns across 7 bases. Germline CDR1 SQVTM, CDR2 ANQGSEA. The CDR3 runs 16 residues. Trimming cost V 0 bases and J 2 bases; bases outside gene matches: 9. CDR3 amino acids: CSVEDPKGARNYGYTF. CDR3 DNA: TGCAGCGTTGAAGATCCTAAGGGGGCAAGGAACTATGGCTACACCTTC.

This clone has a single count. This chain uses TRBV5-1 with TRBJ2-2, with a weak D call TRBD2 (6 bases). CDR3 length: 14 amino acids. Trimming removed 3 bases from V and 7 bases from J, with 13 bases in between. Germline-derived CDR1 and CDR2 are SGHRS and YFSETQ. The CDR3 coding sequence is TGCGCCAGCAGCTGGGGGGATATCAGCGGGGAGCTGTTTTTT. Translated, it gives CASSWGDISGELFF.

The chain employs TRBV7-9 and TRBJ2-5; 7 bases map to TRBD1. The CDR3 sequence is 15 residues long. CDR1 and CDR2 (germline): SEHNR, FQNEAQ (reference sequence). The J segment lost 5 bases and the V segment lost 4 bases, leaving 10 bases of the junction unmatched. CDR3 protein: CASSSTGSLLETQYF. DNA of the CDR3: TGTGCCAGCAGCTCGACAGGGTCCCTTTTGGAGACCCAGTACTTC.

Here the CDR3 DNA reads TGTGCCTGGTGGCACCCGAACACTGAAGCTTTCTTT. It specifies CAWWHPNTEAFF. The chain combines TRBV30 with TRBJ1-1; D is unresolved. Trimming stripped 5 bases from V and 1 base from J, with 8 bases between. Germline V gene data show CDR1 as GTSNPN and CDR2 as SVGIG (reference sequence). CDR3 length equals 12 residues.

This chain uses TRBV5-1 with TRBJ2-1, with D uncertain. The CDR3 extends over 13 amino acids. Germline-derived CDR1 and CDR2 are SGHRS and YFSETQ. V gave up 1 base and J gave up 4 bases, with 6 bases separating them. CDR3 loop: CASSLLGYNEQFF. For the CDR3, the DNA is TGCGCCAGCAGCTTGTTAGGGTACAATGAGCAGTTCTTC.

This rearrangement joins TRBV30 to TRBJ1-5, with 7 bases aligning to TRBD1. Looked up from germline, CDR1 is GTSNPN and CDR2 is SVGIG (reference sequence). V dropped 1 base and J dropped 4; count of bases not matched to a gene: 1. The CDR3 spans 13 residues. The CDR3, as DNA: TGTGCCTGGAGTGACAGGGGAAATCAGCCCCAGCATTTT. The encoded protein is CAWSDRGNQPQHF.

The chain couples TRBV30 to TRBJ2-3; 7 nucleotides line up with TRBD1. The CDR3 length is 15 residues. Germline assignment: CDR1 GTSNPN and CDR2 SVGIG (reference sequence). V was clipped by 2 bases and J by 6 bases; unmatched bases: 11. The CDR3 spells CAWSPNRGPWDTQYF. CDR3 bases: TGTGCCTGGAGTCCAAACAGGGGCCCCTGGGATACGCAGTATTTT.

This clone came up a few times. The genes are TRBV4-1 and TRBJ2-4; 12 nucleotides agree with TRBD2. The CDR3 runs to 18 residues. From germline, CDR1 is MGHRA and CDR2 YSYEKL. The trim removed 1 base at V and 1 base at J, leaving 5 bases unmatched. CDR3 loop: CASSQGLAGGPAKNIQYF. In DNA form, the CDR3 reads TGCGCCAGCAGCCAAGGGCTAGCGGGGGGGCCGGCCAAAAACATTCAGTACTTC.

As regards this clone: As the CDR3 is not closed by the conserved phenylalanine or tryptophan, this likely results from a read error. The limits of the CDR3 on the DNA are not certain, so only TCRdb's listed CDR3 is given. The chain combines TRBV23-1 with TRBJ1-2; the table's D call TRBD1 went unverified against the DNA. TRBV23-1 is known as an ORF, though its function is uncertain. With termini counted, the CDR3 has 12 amino acids. CDR3 protein: CASSHNPPGTSV.

The gene calls are TRBV7-9 and TRBJ2-7, with D perhaps matching TRBD2 (6 bases). Germline V CDR1 and CDR2: SEHNR, FQNEAQ (reference sequence). CDR3 length: 13 amino acids. Trimming took 5 bases from V and 5 from J, leaving 13 bases between them. DNA for the CDR3: TGTGCCAGCAGCCCGATTTGGGGGGACGAGCAGTACTTC. Its protein product is CASSPIWGDEQYF. The full variable domain, rest sourced from reference TRBV7-9 and TRBJ2-7, is DTGVSQNPRHKITKRGQNVTFRCDPISEHNRLYWYRQTLGQGPEFLTYFQNEAQLEKSRLLSDRFSAERPKGSFSTLEIQRTEQGDSAMYLCASSPIWGDEQYFGPGTRLTVT.

Note on this clone: This CDR3 is also generated by other DNA sequences in the sample. V usage is TRBV20-1 and J usage is TRBJ2-7, with D perhaps TRBD1 (5 bases). The CDR3 totals 11 residues. Trimming took off 5 bases at V and 3 bases at J, with 8 bases between the two ends. Germline V gene data show CDR1 as DFQATT and CDR2 as SNEGSKA (reference sequence). CDR3 nucleotide sequence: TGCAGTGCTGTAGGGGACTACGAGCAGTACTTC. Its translation: CSAVGDYEQYF.